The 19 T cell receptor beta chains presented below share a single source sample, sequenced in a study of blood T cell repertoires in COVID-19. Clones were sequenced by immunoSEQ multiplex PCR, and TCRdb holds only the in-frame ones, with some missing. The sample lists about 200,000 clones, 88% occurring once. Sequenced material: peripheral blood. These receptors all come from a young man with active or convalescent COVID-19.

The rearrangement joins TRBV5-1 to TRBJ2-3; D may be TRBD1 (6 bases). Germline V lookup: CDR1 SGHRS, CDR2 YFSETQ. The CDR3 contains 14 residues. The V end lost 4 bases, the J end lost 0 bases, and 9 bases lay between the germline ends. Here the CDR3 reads CASSLGTSTDTQYF. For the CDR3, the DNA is TGCGCCAGCAGCCTAGGGACAAGCACAGATACGCAGTATTTT.

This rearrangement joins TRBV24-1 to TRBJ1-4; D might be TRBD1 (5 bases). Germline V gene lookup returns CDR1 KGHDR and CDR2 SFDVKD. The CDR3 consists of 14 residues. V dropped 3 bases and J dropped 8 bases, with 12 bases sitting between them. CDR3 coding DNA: TGTGCCACCAGTGATGGCCAGGGTATCGAAAAACTGTTTTTT. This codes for CATSDGQGIEKLFF.

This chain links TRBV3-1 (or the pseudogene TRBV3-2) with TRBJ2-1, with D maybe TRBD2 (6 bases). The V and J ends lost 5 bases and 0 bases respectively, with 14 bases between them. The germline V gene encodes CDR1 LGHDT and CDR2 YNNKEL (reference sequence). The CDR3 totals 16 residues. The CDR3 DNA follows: TGTGCCAGCAGCGCGGGATACGTCAGCTCCTACAATGAGCAGTTCTTC. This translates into CASSAGYVSSYNEQFF.

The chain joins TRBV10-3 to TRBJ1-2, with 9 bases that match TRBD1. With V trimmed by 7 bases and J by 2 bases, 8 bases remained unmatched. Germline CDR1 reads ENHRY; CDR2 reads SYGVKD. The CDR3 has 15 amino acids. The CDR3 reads CAITGGQGLNYGYTF. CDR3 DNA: TGTGCCATCACTGGGGGACAGGGCCTCAACTATGGCTACACCTTC.

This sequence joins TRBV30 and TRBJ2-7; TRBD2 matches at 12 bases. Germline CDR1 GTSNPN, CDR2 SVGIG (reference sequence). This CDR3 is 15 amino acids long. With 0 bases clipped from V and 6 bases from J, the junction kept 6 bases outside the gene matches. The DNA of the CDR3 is TGTGCCTGGAGTGTCGTCCTAGCGGGAGGGTCCGAGCAGTACTTC. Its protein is CAWSVVLAGGSEQYF.

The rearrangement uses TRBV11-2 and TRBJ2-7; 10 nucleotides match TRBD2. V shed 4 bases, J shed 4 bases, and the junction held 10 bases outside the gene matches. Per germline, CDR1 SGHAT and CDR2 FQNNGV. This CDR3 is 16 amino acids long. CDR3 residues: CASSSSSGGVEYEQYF. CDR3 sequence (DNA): TGTGCCAGCAGCTCGTCGAGCGGGGGGGTTGAGTACGAGCAGTACTTC.

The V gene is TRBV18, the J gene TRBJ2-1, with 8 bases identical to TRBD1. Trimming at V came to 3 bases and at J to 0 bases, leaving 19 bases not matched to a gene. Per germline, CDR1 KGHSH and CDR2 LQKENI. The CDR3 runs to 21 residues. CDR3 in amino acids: CASSPDLLRQGSPLSYNEQFF. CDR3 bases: TGTGCCAGCTCACCTGACCTCTTGAGACAGGGGTCCCCCCTCTCCTACAATGAGCAGTTCTTC.

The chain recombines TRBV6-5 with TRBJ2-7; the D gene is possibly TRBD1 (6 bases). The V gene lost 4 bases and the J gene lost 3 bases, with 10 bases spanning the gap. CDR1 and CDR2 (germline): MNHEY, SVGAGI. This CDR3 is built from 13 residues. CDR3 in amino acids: CASSSRDIYEQYF. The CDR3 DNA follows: TGTGCCAGCAGTTCCAGGGACATCTACGAGCAGTACTTC.

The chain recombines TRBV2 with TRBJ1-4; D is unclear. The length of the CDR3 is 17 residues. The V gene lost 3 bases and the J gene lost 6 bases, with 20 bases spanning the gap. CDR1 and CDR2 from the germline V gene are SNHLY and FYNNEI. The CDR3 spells CASSDSQKAFSHEKLFF. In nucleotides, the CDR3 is TGTGCCAGCAGTGATAGCCAGAAAGCCTTCTCGCATGAAAAACTGTTTTTT.

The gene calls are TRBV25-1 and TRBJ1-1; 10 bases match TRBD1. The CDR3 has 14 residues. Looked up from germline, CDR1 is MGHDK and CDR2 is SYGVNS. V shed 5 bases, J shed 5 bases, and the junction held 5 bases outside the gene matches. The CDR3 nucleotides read TGTGCCAGCAGTTACGGGACAGGGGTTACTGAAGCTTTCTTT. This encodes CASSYGTGVTEAFF. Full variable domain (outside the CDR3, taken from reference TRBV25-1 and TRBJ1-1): EADIYQTPRYLVIGTGKKITLECSQTMGHDKMYWYQQDPGMELHLIHYSYGVNSTEKGDLSSESTVSRIRTEHFPLTLESARPSHTSQYLCASSYGTGVTEAFFGQGTRLTVV.

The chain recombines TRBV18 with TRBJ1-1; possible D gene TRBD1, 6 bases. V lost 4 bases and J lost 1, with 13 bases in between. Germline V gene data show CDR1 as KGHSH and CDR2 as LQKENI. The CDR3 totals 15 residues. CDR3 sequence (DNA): TGTGCCAGCTCACAACAGGGAGATCAGAACACTGAAGCTTTCTTT. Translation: CASSQQGDQNTEAFF.

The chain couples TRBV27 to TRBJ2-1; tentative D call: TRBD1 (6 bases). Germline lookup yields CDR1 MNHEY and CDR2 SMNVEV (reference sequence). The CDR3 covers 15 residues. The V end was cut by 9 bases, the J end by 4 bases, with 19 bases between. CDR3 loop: CARTGSEGIYNEQFF. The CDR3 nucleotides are TGTGCCAGAACAGGGAGCGAGGGGATATACAATGAGCAGTTCTTC.

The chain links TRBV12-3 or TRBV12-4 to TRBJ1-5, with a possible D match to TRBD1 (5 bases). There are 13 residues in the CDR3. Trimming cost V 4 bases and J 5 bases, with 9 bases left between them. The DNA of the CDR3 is TGTGCCAGCAGTTCGGGGGAAGATCAGCCCCAGCATTTT. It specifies CASSSGEDQPQHF.

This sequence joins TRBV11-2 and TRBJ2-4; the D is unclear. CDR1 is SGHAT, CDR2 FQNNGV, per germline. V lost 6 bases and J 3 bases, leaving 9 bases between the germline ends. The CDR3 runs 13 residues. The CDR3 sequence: CASRQNLKNIQYF. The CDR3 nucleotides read TGTGCCAGCAGACAGAACCTCAAAAACATTCAGTACTTC.

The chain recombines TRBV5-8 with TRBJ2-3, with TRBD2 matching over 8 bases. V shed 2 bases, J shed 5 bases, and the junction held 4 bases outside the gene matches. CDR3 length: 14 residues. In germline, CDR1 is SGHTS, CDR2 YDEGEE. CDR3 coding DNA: TGTGCCAGCAGCTTTTTGAGCGGGGGAGATACGCAGTATTTT. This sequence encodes CASSFLSGGDTQYF.

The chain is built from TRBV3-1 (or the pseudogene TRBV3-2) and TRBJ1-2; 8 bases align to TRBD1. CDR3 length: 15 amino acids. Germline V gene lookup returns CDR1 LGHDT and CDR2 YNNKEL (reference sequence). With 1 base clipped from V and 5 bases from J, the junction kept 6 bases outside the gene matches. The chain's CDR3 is CASSQVQGARYGYTF. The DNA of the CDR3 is TGTGCCAGCAGCCAAGTCCAGGGGGCGCGGTATGGCTACACCTTC.

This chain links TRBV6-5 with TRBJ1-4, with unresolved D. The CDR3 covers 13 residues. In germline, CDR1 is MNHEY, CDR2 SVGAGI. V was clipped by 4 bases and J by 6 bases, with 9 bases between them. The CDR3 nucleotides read TGTGCCAGCAGTTCCTCCGCGTATGAAAAACTGTTTTTT. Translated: CASSSSAYEKLFF.

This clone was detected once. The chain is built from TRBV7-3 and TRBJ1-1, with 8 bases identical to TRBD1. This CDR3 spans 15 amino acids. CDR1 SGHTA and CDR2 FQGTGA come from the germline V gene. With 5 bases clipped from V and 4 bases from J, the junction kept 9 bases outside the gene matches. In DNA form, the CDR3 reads TGTGCCAGCAGCCCCGGACAGGGTTGGGCCACTGAAGCTTTCTTT. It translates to CASSPGQGWATEAFF.

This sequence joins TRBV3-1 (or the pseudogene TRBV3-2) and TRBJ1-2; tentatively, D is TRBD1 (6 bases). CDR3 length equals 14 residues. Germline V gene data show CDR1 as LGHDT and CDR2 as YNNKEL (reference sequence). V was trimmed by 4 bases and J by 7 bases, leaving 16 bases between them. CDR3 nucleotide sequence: TGTGCCAGCAGCCCTGCAGGGGATCTCTTTGGCTACACCTTC. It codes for CASSPAGDLFGYTF.